Reported below is one T cell receptor (beta chain). The same CDR3 arises from other DNA sequences in this sample as well. This sample is part of a study of blood T cell repertoires in COVID-19. For the study at large: COVID-19 samples from acute and convalescent phases originated in the United States, Italy and Spain. PBMCs, B-cell-depleted T cells, or T cells provided the cDNA or gDNA that made up the material.

V lost 4 bases to trimming and J lost 2 bases, with 8 bases between them. CDR3 size: 13 residues. From germline, CDR1 is MNHEY and CDR2 SVGAGI. Per the study methods: From reference gene primer amplification, estimates of nucleated cell counts were derived. Here immunoSEQ multiplex PCR was the method, and the copy in TCRdb shows in-frame clones only, minus some. Clone size and the V and J calls come from that table; the DNA yielded D and trimming. The sample lists a few hundred thousand clones; around 83% were seen once. The rearrangement links TRBV6-5 to TRBJ1-1; possibly TRBD1 for D (5 bases). The receptor's source is a middle-aged woman who had recovered from COVID-19. The sequencing sample was made of peripheral blood. The CDR3 nucleotides read TGTGCCAGCAGTTTCGACAGAAACACTGAAGCTTTCTTT. The encoded protein is CASSFDRNTEAFF.